This TCR beta chain was obtained from a study of blood T cells in healthy people across ages. Findings and caveats of the study: Higher diversity and more naive CD4+ cells were features of long-lived donors, compared to aged donors.

As for this clonotype: Its target is unknown.

The J segment lost 7 bases and the V segment lost 6 bases, leaving 4 bases of the junction unmatched. The CDR3 spans 14 residues. Then a second PCR, running about 6 to 12 cycles, was carried out with a sample-barcoded 5' primer and a J-beta primer mix. Each sample yielded at least 3 million CDR3-containing paired-end reads. TCRdb itself ran the 5' RACE reads through MiXCR, one entry per CDR3 protein. The sample contains over a million distinct CDR3 sequences, 35% to 55% of which appear only once. The rearrangement joins TRBV12-3 or TRBV12-4 to TRBJ2-1, with 12 bases identical to TRBD2. The sequencing sample was made of blood. The source of this sequence is a woman aged 55-70 years in good health. CDR3 residues: CASRLTSGSNEQFF. In nucleotides, the CDR3 is TGTGCCAGCAGGCTGACTAGCGGGAGTAATGAGCAGTTCTTC.